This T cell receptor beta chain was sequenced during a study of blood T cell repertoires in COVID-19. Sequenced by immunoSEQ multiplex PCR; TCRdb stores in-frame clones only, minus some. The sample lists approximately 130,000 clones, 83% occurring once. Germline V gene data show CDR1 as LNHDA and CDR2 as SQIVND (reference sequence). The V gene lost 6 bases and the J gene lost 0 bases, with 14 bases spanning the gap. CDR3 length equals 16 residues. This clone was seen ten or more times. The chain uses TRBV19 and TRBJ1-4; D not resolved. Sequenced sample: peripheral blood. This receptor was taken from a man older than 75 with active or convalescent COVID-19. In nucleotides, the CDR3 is TGTGCCAGTAGCCTACTAGACGGATCAACTAATGAAAAACTGTTTTTT. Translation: CASSLLDGSTNEKLFF.